A single sample is the source of the 7 T cell receptor beta chains below, sequenced in a study of blood T cells in healthy people across ages. It was with a sample-barcoded 5' primer and a J-beta primer mix that a second PCR of roughly 7 to 12 cycles was run. MiXCR, applied by TCRdb to the 5' RACE reads, yields one record per CDR3 protein. The sample includes over 300,000 distinct CDR3 sequences, roughly half of them seen just once. Sequencing used blood. These receptors came from a man between 60 and 70 years old in good health.

This clonotype has just a few counts. This chain uses TRBV7-8 with TRBJ1-4; D might be TRBD1 (6 bases). Trimming shortened V by 5 bases and J by 8 bases, and 18 bases separated the two germline ends. The CDR3 has 15 residues. CDR1 and CDR2 (germline): SGHVS, FQNEAQ. The CDR3 DNA reads TGTGCCAGCAGCGCCCGGGACAAATTTAAGGAAAAACTGTTTTTT. It codes for CASSARDKFKEKLFF.

The sample holds many counts of this clonotype. The rearrangement uses TRBV11-2 and TRBJ1-1; maybe TRBD1 (5 bases). This CDR3 region has 13 residues. CDR1 and CDR2 (germline): SGHAT, FQNNGV. V shed 3 bases and J shed 5 bases, with 10 bases lying between them. This CDR3 reads CASSLEGHTEAFF. The CDR3 nucleotides are TGTGCCAGCAGCTTGGAGGGGCATACTGAAGCTTTCTTT.

V gene TRBV10-3 combines with J gene TRBJ1-2; 7 nucleotides align to TRBD1. This CDR3 spans 15 amino acids. CDR1 and CDR2 (germline): ENHRY, SYGVKD. V dropped 4 bases and J dropped 4; count of bases not matched to a gene: 9. The CDR3 DNA is TGTGCCATCAGTGTTCGGGCAGGGGGAGGCTATGGCTACACCTTC. Translation gives CAISVRAGGGYGYTF.

This chain connects TRBV3-1 to TRBJ1-2; maybe TRBD1 (5 bases). This CDR3 contains 15 residues. Germline lookup yields CDR1 LGHDT and CDR2 YNNKEL (reference sequence). Between the trimmed V and J ends, which lost 6 bases and 0 bases, there was a span of 14 bases. CDR3 sequence reads: CASRDRDAANYGYTF. The CDR3 nucleotides are TGTGCCAGCAGGGACCGGGACGCTGCTAACTATGGCTACACCTTC.

The chain uses TRBV7-9 and TRBJ2-1, with 10 bases identical to TRBD1. Germline V lookup: CDR1 SEHNR, CDR2 FQNEAQ (reference sequence). The CDR3 extends over 16 amino acids. V trimming: 4 bases; J trimming: 8 bases; junction bases outside the gene matches: 11. This CDR3 is CASSSSPRDRGDEQFF. The CDR3, as DNA: TGTGCCAGCAGCTCCTCGCCCAGGGACAGGGGTGATGAGCAGTTCTTC.

The chain joins TRBV5-1 to TRBJ2-1, with a weak D call TRBD2 (6 bases). There are 13 residues in the CDR3. V was trimmed by 5 bases and J by 8 bases, leaving 14 bases between them. The V gene's germline CDR1 is SGHRS and CDR2 YFSETQ. Written as DNA, the CDR3 is TGCGCCAGCAGAGATAACAGCGGGCATGAGCAGTTCTTC. It specifies CASRDNSGHEQFF.

Only a few counts were recorded for this clonotype. The chain couples TRBV7-2 to TRBJ1-1; 7 bases match TRBD1. Germline assignment: CDR1 SGHTA and CDR2 FQGNSA. V was clipped by 3 bases and J by 1 base; unmatched bases: 2. This CDR3 has 14 residues. The CDR3 bases are TGTGCCAGCAGCTTGACAGGGACGAACACTGAAGCTTTCTTT. Translated, it gives CASSLTGTNTEAFF.